This TCR beta chain was recovered during a study of CD8+CD57+ T cells in acquired aplastic anemia. Whole-study findings and limits: Simpson's diversity of CD8+ cells was not significantly different in patients compared with controls.

Trimming removed 3 bases at V and 2 bases at J, with 7 bases between. This CDR3 region has 14 residues. The germline V gene has CDR1 SNHLY and CDR2 FYNNEI. Genomic DNA was employed as the template in profiling TCR beta VDJ and CDR3. A single record per CDR3 protein comes from TCRdb applying MiXCR to the reads. The sample lists about 150,000 distinct CDR3 sequences, about 48% occurring once. For sequencing, patients were chosen who had shown expansion of CD8+CD57+ cells by flow cytometry. Everyone among the patients had severe acquired aplastic anemia. The table lists this clonotype with many counts. Its antigen is unknown.

The chain employs TRBV2 and TRBJ2-2; no clear D gene. Sequencing was carried out using sorted CD4+, CD8+, or CD8+CD57+ T cells (not recorded which) from PBMCs. The source of this sequence is a human donor with aplastic anemia. The CDR3 loop reads CASSDTRNTGELFF. CDR3 in DNA: TGTGCCAGCAGTGACACCCGAAACACCGGGGAGCTGTTTTTT.